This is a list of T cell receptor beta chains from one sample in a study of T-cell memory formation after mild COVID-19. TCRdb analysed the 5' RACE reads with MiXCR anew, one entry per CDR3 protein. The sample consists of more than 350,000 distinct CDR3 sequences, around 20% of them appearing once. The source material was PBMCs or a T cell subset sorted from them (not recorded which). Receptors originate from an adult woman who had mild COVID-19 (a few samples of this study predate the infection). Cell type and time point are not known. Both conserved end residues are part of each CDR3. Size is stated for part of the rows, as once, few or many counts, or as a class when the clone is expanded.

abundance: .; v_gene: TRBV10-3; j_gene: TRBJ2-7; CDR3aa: CAISPDRGSYEQYF
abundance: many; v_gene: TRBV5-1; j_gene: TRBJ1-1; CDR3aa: CASSFLENTEAFF
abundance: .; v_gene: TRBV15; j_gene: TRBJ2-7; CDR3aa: CATSRAGTANEQYF
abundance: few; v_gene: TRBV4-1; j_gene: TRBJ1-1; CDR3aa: CASSQVTGNTEAFF
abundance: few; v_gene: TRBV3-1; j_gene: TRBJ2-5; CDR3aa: CASSQFSGGGGGETQYF
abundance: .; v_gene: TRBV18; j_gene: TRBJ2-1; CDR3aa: CASSPQGQGSNEQFF
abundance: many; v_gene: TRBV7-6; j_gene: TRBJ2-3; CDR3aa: CASSLEGDRGSDTQYF
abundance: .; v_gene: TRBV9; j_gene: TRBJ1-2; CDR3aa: CASSADRGNVDGYTF
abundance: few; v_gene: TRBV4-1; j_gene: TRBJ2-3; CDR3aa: CASSTGSVLDTQYF
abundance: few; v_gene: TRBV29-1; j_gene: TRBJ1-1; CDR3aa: CSVAAPNTEAFF
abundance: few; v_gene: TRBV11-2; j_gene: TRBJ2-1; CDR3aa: CASSSRGNYNEQFF
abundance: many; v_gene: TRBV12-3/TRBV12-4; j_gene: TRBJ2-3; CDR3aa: CASSFTGGASTDTQYF
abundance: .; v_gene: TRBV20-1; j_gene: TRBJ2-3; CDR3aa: CSAGWLTGTQYF
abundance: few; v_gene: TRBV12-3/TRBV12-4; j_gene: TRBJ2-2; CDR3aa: CASSQALAGLNTGELFF